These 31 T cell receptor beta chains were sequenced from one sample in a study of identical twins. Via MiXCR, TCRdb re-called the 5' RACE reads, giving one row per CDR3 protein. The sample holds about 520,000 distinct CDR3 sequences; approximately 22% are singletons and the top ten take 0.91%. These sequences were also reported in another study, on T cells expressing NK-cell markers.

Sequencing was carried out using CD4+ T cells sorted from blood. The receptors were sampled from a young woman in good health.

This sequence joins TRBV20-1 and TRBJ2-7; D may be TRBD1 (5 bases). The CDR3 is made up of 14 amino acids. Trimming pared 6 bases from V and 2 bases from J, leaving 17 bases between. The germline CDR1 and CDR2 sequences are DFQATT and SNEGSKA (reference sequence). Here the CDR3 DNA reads TGCAGTGCCTCGCCCCCCCCCAGGGCCTACGAGCAGTACTTC. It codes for CSASPPPRAYEQYF.

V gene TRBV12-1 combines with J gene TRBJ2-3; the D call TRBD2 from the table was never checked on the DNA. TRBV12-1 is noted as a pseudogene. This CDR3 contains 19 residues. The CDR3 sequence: CASTLLPGLAGGPTDTQYF. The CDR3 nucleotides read TGTGCCAGCACTCTACTTCCGGGACTAGCGGGAGGGCCCACAGATACGCAGTATTTT.

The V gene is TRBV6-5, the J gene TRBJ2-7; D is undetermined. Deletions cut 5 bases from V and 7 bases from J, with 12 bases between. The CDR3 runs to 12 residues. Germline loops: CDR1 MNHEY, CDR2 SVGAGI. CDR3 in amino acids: CASSAPLEEQYF. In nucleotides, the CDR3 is TGTGCCAGCAGTGCCCCCCTCGAAGAGCAGTACTTC.

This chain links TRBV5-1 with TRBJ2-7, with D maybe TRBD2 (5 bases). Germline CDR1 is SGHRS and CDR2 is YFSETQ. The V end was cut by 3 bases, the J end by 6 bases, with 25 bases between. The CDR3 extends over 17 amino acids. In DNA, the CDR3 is TGCGCCAGCAGCTGGACCTACCGGGATCGAGGAGGTGGCGAGCAGTACTTC. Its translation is CASSWTYRDRGGGEQYF.

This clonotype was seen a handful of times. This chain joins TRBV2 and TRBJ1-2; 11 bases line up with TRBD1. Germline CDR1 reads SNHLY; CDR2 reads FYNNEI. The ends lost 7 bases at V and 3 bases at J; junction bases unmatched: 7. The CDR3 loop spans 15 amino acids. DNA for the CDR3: TGTGCCAGCACCCGGACAGGGGGCGCCGACTATGGCTACACCTTC. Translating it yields CASTRTGGADYGYTF. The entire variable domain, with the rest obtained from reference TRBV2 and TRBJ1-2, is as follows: EPEVTQTPSHQVTQMGQEVILRCVPISNHLYFYWYRQILGQKVEFLVSFYNNEISEKSEIFDDQFSVERPDGSNFTLKIRSTKLEDSAMYFCASTRTGGADYGYTFGSGTRLTVV.

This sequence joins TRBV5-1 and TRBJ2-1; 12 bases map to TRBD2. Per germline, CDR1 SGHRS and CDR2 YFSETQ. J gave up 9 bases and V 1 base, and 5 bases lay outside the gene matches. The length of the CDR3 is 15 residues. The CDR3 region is CASSLFLAGGGEQFF. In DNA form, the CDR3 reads TGCGCCAGCAGCTTGTTCCTAGCGGGAGGGGGTGAGCAGTTCTTC. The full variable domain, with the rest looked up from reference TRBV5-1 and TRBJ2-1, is KAGVTQTPRYLIKTRGQQVTLSCSPISGHRSVSWYQQTPGQGLQFLFEYFSETQRNKGNFPGRFSGRQFSNSRSEMNVSTLELGDSALYLCASSLFLAGGGEQFFGPGTRLTVL.

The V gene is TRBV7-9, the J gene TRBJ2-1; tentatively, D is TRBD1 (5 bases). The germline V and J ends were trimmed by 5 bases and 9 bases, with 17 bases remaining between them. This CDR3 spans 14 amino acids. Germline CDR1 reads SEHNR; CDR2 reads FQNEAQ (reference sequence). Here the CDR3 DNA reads TGTGCCAGCAGCAAACTACCAGGGTTTCCTGAGCAGTTCTTC. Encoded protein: CASSKLPGFPEQFF.

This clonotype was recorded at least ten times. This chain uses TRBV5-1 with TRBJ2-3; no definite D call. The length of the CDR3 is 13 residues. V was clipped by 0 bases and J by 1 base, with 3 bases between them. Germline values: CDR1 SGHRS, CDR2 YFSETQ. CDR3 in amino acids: CASSLARTDTQYF. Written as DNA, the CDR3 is TGCGCCAGCAGCTTGGCCCGCACAGATACGCAGTATTTT.

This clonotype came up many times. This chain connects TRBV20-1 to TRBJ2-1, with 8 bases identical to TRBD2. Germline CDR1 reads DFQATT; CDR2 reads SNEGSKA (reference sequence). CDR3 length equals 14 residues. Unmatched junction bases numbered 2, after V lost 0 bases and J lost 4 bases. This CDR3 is CSARDGGGYNEQFF. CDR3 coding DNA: TGCAGTGCTAGAGACGGGGGGGGATACAATGAGCAGTTCTTC.

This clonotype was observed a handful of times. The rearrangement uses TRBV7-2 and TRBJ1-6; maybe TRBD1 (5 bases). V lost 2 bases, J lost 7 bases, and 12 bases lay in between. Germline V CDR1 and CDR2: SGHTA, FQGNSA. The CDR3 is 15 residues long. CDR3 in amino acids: CASSLTTASNSPLHF. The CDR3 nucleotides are TGTGCCAGCAGCTTAACGACAGCCTCAAATTCACCCCTCCACTTT.

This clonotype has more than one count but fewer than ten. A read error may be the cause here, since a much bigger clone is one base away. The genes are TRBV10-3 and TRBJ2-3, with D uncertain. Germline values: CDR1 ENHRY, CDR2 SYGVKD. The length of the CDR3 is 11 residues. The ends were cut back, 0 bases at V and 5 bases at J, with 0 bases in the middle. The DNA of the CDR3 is TGTGCCATCAGTGAGTCAGATACGCAGTATTTT. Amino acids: CAISESDTQYF.

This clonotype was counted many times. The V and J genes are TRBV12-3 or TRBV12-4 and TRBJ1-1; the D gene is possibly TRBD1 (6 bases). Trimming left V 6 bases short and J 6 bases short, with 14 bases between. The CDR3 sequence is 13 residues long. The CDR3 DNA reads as TGTGCCAGCAGCCCTACAGGGTTACCTGAAGCTTTCTTT. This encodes CASSPTGLPEAFF.

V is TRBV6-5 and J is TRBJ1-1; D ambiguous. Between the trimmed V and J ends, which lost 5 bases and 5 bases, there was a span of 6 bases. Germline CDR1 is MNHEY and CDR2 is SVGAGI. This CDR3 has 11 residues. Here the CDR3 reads CASSTRTEAFF. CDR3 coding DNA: TGTGCCAGCAGTACCCGAACTGAAGCTTTCTTT.

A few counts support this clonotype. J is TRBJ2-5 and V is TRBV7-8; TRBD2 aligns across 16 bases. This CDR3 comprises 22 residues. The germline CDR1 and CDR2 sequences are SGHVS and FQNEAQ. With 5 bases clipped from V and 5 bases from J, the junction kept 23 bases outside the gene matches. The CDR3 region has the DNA TGTGCCAGCAGCCCAGGTTACGGACGACCGGGACTAGCGGGAGGGCTAGGGGAGACCCAGTACTTC. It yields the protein CASSPGYGRPGLAGGLGETQYF.

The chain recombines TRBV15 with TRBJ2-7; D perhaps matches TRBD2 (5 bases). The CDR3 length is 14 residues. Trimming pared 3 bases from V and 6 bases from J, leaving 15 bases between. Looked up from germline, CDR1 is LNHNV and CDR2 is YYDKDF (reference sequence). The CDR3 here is CATSSGVKPAEQYF. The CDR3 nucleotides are TGTGCCACCAGCAGCGGGGTCAAACCGGCCGAGCAGTACTTC.

CDR3 coding DNA: TGTGCCAGCAGTTATCAACCAGGGGGTTCGGCTTTCTTT. It encodes CASSYQPGGSAFF. This rearrangement joins TRBV6-5 to TRBJ1-1; 7 bases fit TRBD1. Germline V gene lookup returns CDR1 MNHEY and CDR2 SVGAGI. The CDR3 spans 13 residues. J lost 11 bases, V lost 3 bases, and 9 bases had no gene match.

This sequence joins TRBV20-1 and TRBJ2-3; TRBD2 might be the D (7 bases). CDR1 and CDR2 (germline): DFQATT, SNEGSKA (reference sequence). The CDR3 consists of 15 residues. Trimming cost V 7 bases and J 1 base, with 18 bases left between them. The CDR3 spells CSVRGRGAGTDTQYF. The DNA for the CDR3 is TGCAGTGTGAGGGGTCGGGGGGCTGGCACAGATACGCAGTATTTT.

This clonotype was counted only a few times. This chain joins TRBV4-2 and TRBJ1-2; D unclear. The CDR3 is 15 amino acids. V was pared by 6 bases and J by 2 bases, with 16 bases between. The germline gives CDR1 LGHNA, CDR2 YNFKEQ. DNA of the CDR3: TGTGCCAGCAGTCGCCCGGGTAGGGAAAACTATGGCTACACCTTC. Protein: CASSRPGRENYGYTF.

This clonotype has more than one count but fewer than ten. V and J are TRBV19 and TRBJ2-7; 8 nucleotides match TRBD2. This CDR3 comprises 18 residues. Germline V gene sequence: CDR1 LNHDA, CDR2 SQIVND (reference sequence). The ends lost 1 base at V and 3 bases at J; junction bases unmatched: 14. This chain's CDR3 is CASSIVVTSGTTYYEQYF. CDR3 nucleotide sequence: TGTGCCAGTAGTATAGTCGTTACTAGCGGCACCACCTACTACGAGCAGTACTTC.

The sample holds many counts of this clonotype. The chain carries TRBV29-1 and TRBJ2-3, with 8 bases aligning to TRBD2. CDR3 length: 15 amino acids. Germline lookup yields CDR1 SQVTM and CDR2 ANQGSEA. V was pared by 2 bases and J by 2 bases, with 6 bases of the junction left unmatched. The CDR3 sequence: CSVERLAGATDTQYF. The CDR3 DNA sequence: TGCAGCGTTGAAAGGCTAGCGGGCGCCACAGATACGCAGTATTTT.

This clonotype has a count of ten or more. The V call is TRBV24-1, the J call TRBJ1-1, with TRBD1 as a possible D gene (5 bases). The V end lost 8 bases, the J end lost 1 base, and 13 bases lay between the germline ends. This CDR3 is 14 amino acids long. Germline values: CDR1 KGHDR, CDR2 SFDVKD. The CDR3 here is CATIPDSQNTEAFF. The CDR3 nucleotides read TGTGCCACCATTCCCGACAGCCAGAACACTGAAGCTTTCTTT.

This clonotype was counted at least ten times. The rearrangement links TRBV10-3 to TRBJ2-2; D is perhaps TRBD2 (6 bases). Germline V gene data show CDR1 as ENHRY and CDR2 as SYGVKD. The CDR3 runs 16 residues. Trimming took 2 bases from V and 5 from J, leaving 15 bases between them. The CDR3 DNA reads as TGTGCCATCAGTGAGCCAGGCGGCGGGGTTACCGGGGAGCTGTTTTTT. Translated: CAISEPGGGVTGELFF.

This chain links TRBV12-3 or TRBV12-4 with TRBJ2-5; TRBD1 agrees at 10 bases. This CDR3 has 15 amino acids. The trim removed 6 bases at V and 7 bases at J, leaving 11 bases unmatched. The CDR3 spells CASSPPARTGGTQYF. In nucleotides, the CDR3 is TGTGCCAGCAGCCCCCCGGCCAGGACAGGGGGGACCCAGTACTTC.

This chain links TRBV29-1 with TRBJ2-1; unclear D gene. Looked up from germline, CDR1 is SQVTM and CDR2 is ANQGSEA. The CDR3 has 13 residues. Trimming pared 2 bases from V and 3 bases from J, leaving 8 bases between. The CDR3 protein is CSVERGHYNEQFF. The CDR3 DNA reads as TGCAGCGTTGAACGCGGTCACTACAATGAGCAGTTCTTC.

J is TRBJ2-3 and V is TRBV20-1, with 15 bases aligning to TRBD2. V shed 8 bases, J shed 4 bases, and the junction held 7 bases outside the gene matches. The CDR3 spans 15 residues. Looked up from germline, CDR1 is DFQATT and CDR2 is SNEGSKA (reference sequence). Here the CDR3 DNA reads TGCAGTACCGGACTAGCGGGGGGGCAGTCAGATACGCAGTATTTT. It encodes CSTGLAGGQSDTQYF.

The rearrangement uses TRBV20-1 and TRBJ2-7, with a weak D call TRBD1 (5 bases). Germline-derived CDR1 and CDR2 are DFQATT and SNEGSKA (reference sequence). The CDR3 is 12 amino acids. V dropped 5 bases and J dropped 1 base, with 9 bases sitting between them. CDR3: CSADTGSYEQYF. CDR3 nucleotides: TGCAGTGCTGATACAGGTTCCTACGAGCAGTACTTC.

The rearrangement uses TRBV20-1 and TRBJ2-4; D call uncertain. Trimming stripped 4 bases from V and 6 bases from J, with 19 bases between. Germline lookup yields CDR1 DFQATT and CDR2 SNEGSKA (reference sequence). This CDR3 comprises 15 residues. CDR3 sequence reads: CSATKIQKVGNIQYF. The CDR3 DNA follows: TGCAGTGCTACTAAGATCCAAAAAGTCGGAAACATTCAGTACTTC.

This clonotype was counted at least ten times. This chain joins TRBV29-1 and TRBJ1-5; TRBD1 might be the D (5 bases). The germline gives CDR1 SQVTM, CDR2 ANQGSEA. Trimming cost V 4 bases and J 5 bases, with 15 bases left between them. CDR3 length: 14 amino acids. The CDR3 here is CSVGGISGDQPQHF. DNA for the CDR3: TGCAGCGTTGGGGGGATTTCTGGGGATCAGCCCCAGCATTTT.

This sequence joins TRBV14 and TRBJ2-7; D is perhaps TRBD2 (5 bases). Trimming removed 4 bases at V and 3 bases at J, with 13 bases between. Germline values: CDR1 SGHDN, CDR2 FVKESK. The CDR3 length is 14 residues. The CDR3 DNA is TGTGCCAGCAGCCGGGCGACTACCTACTACGAGCAGTACTTC. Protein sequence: CASSRATTYYEQYF.

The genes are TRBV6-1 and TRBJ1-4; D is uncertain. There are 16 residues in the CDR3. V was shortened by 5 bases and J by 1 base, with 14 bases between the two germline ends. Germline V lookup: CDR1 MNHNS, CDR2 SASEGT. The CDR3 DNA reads TGTGCCAGCAGTCCCCGCCGGGGTGGAACTAATGAAAAACTGTTTTTT. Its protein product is CASSPRRGGTNEKLFF.

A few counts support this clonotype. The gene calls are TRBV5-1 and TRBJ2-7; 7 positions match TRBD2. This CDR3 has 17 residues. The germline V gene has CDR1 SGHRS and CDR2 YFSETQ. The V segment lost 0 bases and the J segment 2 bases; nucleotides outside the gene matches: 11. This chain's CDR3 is CASSLGKWGGSPYEQYF. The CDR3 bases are TGCGCCAGCAGCTTGGGCAAGTGGGGGGGTAGCCCCTACGAGCAGTACTTC.